Presented here are 20 T cell receptor beta chains from one specimen sequenced in a study of CD8 T cells in ankylosing spondylitis. TCRdb fed the 5' RACE reads into MiXCR, producing one record per CDR3 protein. The table shows more than 300,000 distinct CDR3 sequences, with 11% occurring only once. The sample consisted of blood, either unsorted or a sorted T cell fraction (not recorded which). These receptors originate from a female donor with ankylosing spondylitis or in good health (not recorded which).

This clonotype was found a few times. The V and J genes are TRBV4-2 and TRBJ2-5, with TRBD2 as a possible D gene (6 bases). The CDR3 spans 16 residues. Trimming took 1 base from V and 11 from J, leaving 23 bases between them. The germline V gene encodes CDR1 LGHNA and CDR2 YNFKEQ. CDR3 protein: CASSQVQTRDSERQYF. The CDR3 DNA reads as TGTGCCAGCAGCCAAGTCCAAACCCGGGACTCGGAGAGGCAGTACTTC.

V and J are TRBV5-5 and TRBJ2-7, with 9 bases identical to TRBD1. Trimming removed 5 bases from V and 4 bases from J; junction bases left unmatched: 13. In germline, CDR1 is SGHKS, CDR2 YYEKEE (reference sequence). This CDR3 region has 16 residues. The DNA of the CDR3 is TGTGCCAGCAGTTCTGGGGGAGGACAGGGGAAATACGAGCAGTACTTC. It specifies CASSSGGGQGKYEQYF.

This clonotype has a handful of counts. The chain is built from TRBV20-1 and TRBJ2-3; perhaps TRBD2 as D (5 bases). Germline CDR1 is DFQATT and CDR2 is SNEGSKA (reference sequence). The CDR3 runs 14 residues. The V gene lost 0 bases and the J gene lost 1 base, with 8 bases spanning the gap. DNA of the CDR3: TGCAGTGCTAGAGATAACGGGGGCACAGATACGCAGTATTTT. As protein: CSARDNGGTDTQYF.

A word on this clonotype: A much larger clone lies a single base off, so this may be a read error. The chain carries TRBV29-1 and TRBJ1-4; TRBD1 might be the D (5 bases). Germline CDR1 SQVTM, CDR2 ANQGSEA. This CDR3 spans 13 amino acids. Trimming took 6 bases from V and 4 from J, leaving 12 bases between them. The CDR3 region is CSVRRDVNEKLFF. The CDR3 coding sequence is TGCAGCGTGAGGAGGGACGTTAATGAAAAACTGTTTTTT.

This clonotype was detected many times. The rearrangement links TRBV20-1 to TRBJ2-1, with 7 bases that match TRBD1. The CDR3 extends over 11 amino acids. V shed 5 bases and J 14 bases; nucleotides not matched to a gene: 9. The germline gives CDR1 DFQATT, CDR2 SNEGSKA (reference sequence). In nucleotides, the CDR3 is TGCAGTGCTCCGACAGGGCTGCGGGAGTTCTTC. Amino acids: CSAPTGLREFF.

V and J are TRBV6-5 and TRBJ2-1; D not resolved. Trimming shortened V by 7 bases and J by 0 bases, and 7 bases separated the two germline ends. The germline gives CDR1 MNHEY, CDR2 SVGAGI. This CDR3 comprises 13 residues. In DNA form, the CDR3 reads TGTGCCAGCAAAGAGAGCTCCTACAATGAGCAGTTCTTC. As protein: CASKESSYNEQFF.

This clonotype has a count of ten or more. The chain combines TRBV7-2 with TRBJ1-5; no clear D. This CDR3 is built from 12 residues. The germline gives CDR1 SGHTA, CDR2 FQGNSA. Trimming took 4 bases from V and 8 from J, leaving 9 bases between them. CDR3 sequence reads: CASSSLGEPQHF. DNA for the CDR3: TGTGCCAGCAGCTCCCTGGGTGAGCCCCAGCATTTT.

Ten or more counts support this clonotype. The chain carries TRBV4-1 and TRBJ2-4, with D possibly being TRBD2 (6 bases). Germline loops: CDR1 MGHRA, CDR2 YSYEKL. The length of the CDR3 is 15 residues. The V gene lost 4 bases and the J gene lost 10 bases, with 20 bases spanning the gap. Here the CDR3 DNA reads TGCGCCAGCAGCCCTAACCCAAGTAATCGGGAGATTCAGTACTTC. Its translation: CASSPNPSNREIQYF.

The chain uses TRBV20-1 and TRBJ2-5; 9 bases align to TRBD1. The CDR3 totals 14 residues. The germline CDR1 and CDR2 sequences are DFQATT and SNEGSKA (reference sequence). V trimming: 2 bases; J trimming: 5 bases; junction bases outside the gene matches: 6. CDR3 DNA sequence: TGCAGTGCTAGACGGGACAGGGACCTGGAGACCCAGTACTTC. Protein: CSARRDRDLETQYF.

This clonotype was counted many times. The chain has TRBV29-1 and TRBJ2-7; 8 bases are a match to TRBD1. Germline values: CDR1 SQVTM, CDR2 ANQGSEA. V trimming: 6 bases; J trimming: 2 bases; junction bases outside the gene matches: 6. The CDR3 has 13 amino acids. CDR3 loop: CSVRQGNTYEQYF. The CDR3 DNA sequence: TGCAGCGTCCGACAGGGGAATACCTACGAGCAGTACTTC.

This clonotype was seen many times. The chain is built from TRBV20-1 and TRBJ2-5, with D perhaps matching TRBD2 (7 bases). Germline V gives CDR1 DFQATT, CDR2 SNEGSKA (reference sequence). V lost 2 bases and J lost 5, with 21 bases in between. This CDR3 contains 16 residues. This CDR3 is CSARPKGGGGWETQYF. As DNA, the CDR3 is TGCAGTGCTAGACCAAAAGGGGGGGGCGGTTGGGAGACCCAGTACTTC.

This clonotype was recorded at least ten times. V and J are TRBV5-1 and TRBJ2-5, with a possible D match to TRBD1 (5 bases). The V gene lost 0 bases and the J gene lost 2 bases, with 8 bases spanning the gap. There are 14 residues in the CDR3. Germline V lookup: CDR1 SGHRS, CDR2 YFSETQ. The CDR3 protein is CASSLDRPQETQYF. CDR3 nucleotides: TGCGCCAGCAGCTTGGACAGGCCACAAGAGACCCAGTACTTC.

This clonotype was seen a few times. The gene calls are TRBV5-1 and TRBJ1-2; D is uncertain. There are 15 residues in the CDR3. The ends were cut back, 1 base at V and 8 bases at J, with 18 bases in the middle. CDR1 and CDR2 from the germline V gene are SGHRS and YFSETQ. CDR3 bases: TGCGCCAGCAGCTTGTTTGGGTCCTCGGAGAAGGGCTACACCTTC. Translated: CASSLFGSSEKGYTF. The whole variable domain, filled in from reference TRBV5-1 and TRBJ1-2, reads KAGVTQTPRYLIKTRGQQVTLSCSPISGHRSVSWYQQTPGQGLQFLFEYFSETQRNKGNFPGRFSGRQFSNSRSEMNVSTLELGDSALYLCASSLFGSSEKGYTFGSGTRLTVV.

This clonotype was recorded many times. This rearrangement joins TRBV7-2 to TRBJ2-1; no reliable D call. CDR3 size: 15 residues. The ends were cut back, 2 bases at V and 0 bases at J, with 8 bases in the middle. Germline V lookup: CDR1 SGHTA, CDR2 FQGNSA. The DNA for the CDR3 is TGTGCCAGCAGCTTACTAGGAAGCTCCTACAATGAGCAGTTCTTC. It specifies CASSLLGSSYNEQFF.

This clonotype has a count of ten or more. The V call is TRBV6-1, the J call TRBJ1-1; 9 bases map to TRBD1. The V and J ends lost 6 bases and 7 bases, in that order; junction bases with no gene match: 9. The CDR3 has 14 amino acids. Germline CDR1 is MNHNS and CDR2 is SASEGT. The CDR3 loop reads CASSVPGQGGEAFF. The CDR3 bases are TGTGCCAGCAGCGTACCGGGACAGGGTGGTGAAGCTTTCTTT.

At least ten counts were recorded for this clonotype. The CDR3 loop reads CSAEGQGWQFF. Written as DNA, the CDR3 is TGCAGTGCAGAAGGACAGGGATGGCAGTTCTTC. The chain has TRBV20-1 and TRBJ2-1, with 8 positions matching TRBD1. V was clipped by 6 bases and J by 12 bases; unmatched bases: 7. This CDR3 has 11 residues. CDR1 is DFQATT, CDR2 SNEGSKA, per germline (reference sequence).

This clonotype has at least ten counts. The chain carries TRBV20-1 and TRBJ2-2; D is undetermined. This CDR3 comprises 15 residues. Between the trimmed V and J ends, which lost 5 bases and 2 bases, there was a span of 15 bases. Per germline, CDR1 DFQATT and CDR2 SNEGSKA (reference sequence). The CDR3 nucleotides read TGCAGTGCTTTCGACAACCGAGGAAACACCGGGGAGCTGTTTTTT. It encodes CSAFDNRGNTGELFF.

This clonotype was detected a few times. The chain joins TRBV9 to TRBJ2-1, with D unresolved. V was trimmed by 0 bases and J by 5 bases, leaving 6 bases between them. Germline V lookup: CDR1 SGDLS, CDR2 YYNGEE. The CDR3 spans 13 residues. CDR3 loop: CASSVGTDNEQFF. The CDR3 region has the DNA TGTGCCAGCAGCGTAGGAACCGACAATGAGCAGTTCTTC.

Turning to this clonotype: It may be a read error: a sequence one base away is much more abundant. The CDR3 nucleotides read TGCAGTGCCGGGACTAGCGGGGTTTCCTACAGTGAGCAGTTCTTC. Protein product: CSAGTSGVSYSEQFF. The V gene is TRBV20-1, the J gene TRBJ2-1; 13 bases are a match to TRBD2. The CDR3 is 15 residues long. Germline V gene sequence: CDR1 DFQATT, CDR2 SNEGSKA (reference sequence).

Remarks on this clonotype: With a much larger clone just one base away, this may be a read error. The V call is TRBV5-1, the J call TRBJ2-5; D ambiguous. This CDR3 spans 14 amino acids. Germline CDR1 SGHRS, CDR2 YFSETQ. The V and J ends lost 4 bases and 8 bases respectively, with 18 bases between them. CDR3 residues: CASSLWAPSDTQYF. As DNA, the CDR3 is TGCGCCAGCAGCCTATGGGCGCCCTCGGACACCCAGTACTTC.